This TCR beta chain appears in the sequencing data of a study of blood T cell repertoires in COVID-19. Across the study: The United States, Italy and Spain supplied acute and convalescent COVID-19 samples. In each case, the material was cDNA or gDNA derived from T cells, B-cell-depleted T cells, or PBMCs.

Germline lookup yields CDR1 MGHRA and CDR2 YSYEKL. The CDR3 has 14 residues. V was pared by 6 bases and J by 3 bases, with 11 bases between. Per the original data handling: Scientists estimated how many nucleated cells there were by amplifying reference gene primers. Data came from immunoSEQ multiplex PCR; TCRdb stores just in-frame clones and leaves some out. That table furnishes V, J and clone size, whereas the DNA furnished D and trimming. The repertoire consists of under 250,000 clones, with around 86% occurring once and the leading ten covering under 2%. The sequencing sample was made of peripheral blood. J is TRBJ2-2 and V is TRBV4-1, with D hard to call. This TCR was sampled from a woman aged 55 to 70 who had recovered from COVID-19. The CDR3 nucleotides read TGCGCCAGCAGGGTACGGGTTGACACCGGGGAGCTGTTTTTT. Amino acids: CASRVRVDTGELFF.